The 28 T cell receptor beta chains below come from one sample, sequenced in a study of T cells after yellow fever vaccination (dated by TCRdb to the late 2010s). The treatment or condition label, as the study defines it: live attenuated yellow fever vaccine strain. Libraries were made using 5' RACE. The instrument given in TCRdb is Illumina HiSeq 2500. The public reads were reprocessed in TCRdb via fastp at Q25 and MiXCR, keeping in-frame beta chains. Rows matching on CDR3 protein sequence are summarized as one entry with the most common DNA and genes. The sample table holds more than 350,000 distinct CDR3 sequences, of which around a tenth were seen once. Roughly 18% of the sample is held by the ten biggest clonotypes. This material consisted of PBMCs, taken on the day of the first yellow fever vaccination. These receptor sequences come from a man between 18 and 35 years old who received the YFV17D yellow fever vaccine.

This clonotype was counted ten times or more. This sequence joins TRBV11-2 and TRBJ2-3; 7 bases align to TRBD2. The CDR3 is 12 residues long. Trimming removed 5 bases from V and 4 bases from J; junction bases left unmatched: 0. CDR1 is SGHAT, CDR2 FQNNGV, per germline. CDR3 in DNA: TGTGCCAGCAGCCGGGGGGCAGATACGCAGTATTTT. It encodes CASSRGADTQYF.

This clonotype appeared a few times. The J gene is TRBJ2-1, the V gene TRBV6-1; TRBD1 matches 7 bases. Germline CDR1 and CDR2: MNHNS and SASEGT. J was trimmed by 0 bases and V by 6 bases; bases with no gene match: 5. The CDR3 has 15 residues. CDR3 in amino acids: CASRLGQSSYNEQFF. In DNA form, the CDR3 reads TGTGCCAGCAGACTGGGACAGTCCTCCTACAATGAGCAGTTCTTC.

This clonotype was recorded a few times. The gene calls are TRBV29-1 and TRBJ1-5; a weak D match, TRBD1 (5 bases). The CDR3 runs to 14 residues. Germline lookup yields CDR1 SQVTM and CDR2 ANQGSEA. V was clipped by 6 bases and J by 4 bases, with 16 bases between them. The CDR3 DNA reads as TGCAGCGTGTCCCGGGACGGAGGGAATCAGCCCCAGCATTTT. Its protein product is CSVSRDGGNQPQHF.

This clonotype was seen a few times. This CDR3 reads CASSEGWGLGEQFF. The CDR3 DNA is TGCGCCAGCAGTGAAGGTTGGGGGCTCGGTGAGCAGTTCTTC. This chain uses TRBV10-1 with TRBJ2-1, with D possibly matching TRBD1 (6 bases). Deletions cut 3 bases from V and 9 bases from J, with 15 bases between. The CDR3 runs 14 residues. CDR1 is WNHNN, CDR2 SYGVQD, per germline (reference sequence).

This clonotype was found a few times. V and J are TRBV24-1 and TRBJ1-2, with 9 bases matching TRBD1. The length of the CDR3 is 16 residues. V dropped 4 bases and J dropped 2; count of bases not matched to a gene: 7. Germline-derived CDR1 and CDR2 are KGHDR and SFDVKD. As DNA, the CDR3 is TGTGCCACCAGTGACACTACAGGGGGCAAGAACTATGGCTACACCTTC. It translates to CATSDTTGGKNYGYTF.

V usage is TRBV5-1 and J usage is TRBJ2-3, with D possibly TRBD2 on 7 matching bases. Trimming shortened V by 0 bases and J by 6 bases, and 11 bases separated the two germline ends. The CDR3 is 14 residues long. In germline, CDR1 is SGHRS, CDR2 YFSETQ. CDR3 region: CASSLEGGRDTQYF. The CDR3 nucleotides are TGCGCCAGCAGCTTGGAGGGGGGGAGGGATACGCAGTATTTT.

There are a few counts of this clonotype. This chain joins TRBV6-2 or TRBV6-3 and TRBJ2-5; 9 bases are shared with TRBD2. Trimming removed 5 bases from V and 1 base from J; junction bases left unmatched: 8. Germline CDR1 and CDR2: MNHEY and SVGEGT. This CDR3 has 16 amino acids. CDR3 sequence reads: CASSPWASGAQETQYF. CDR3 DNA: TGTGCCAGCAGTCCCTGGGCTAGCGGGGCCCAAGAGACCCAGTACTTC.

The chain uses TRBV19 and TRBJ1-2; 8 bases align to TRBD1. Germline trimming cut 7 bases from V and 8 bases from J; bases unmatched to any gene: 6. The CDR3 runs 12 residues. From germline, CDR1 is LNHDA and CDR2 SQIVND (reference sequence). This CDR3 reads CASTTGVDGYTF. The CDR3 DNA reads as TGTGCCAGTACGACAGGGGTCGACGGCTACACCTTC.

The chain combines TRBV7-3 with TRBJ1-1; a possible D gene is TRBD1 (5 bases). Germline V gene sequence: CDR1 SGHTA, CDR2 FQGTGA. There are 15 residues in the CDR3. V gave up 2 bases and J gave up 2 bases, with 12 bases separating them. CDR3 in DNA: TGTGCCAGCAGCTTATACGGGGGAGGTAACACTGAAGCTTTCTTT. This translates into CASSLYGGGNTEAFF.

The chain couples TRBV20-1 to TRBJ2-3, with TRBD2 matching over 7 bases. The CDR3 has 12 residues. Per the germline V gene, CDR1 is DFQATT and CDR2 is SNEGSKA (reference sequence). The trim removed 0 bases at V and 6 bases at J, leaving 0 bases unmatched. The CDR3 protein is CSARDGGDTQYF. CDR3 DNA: TGCAGTGCTAGAGACGGGGGGGATACGCAGTATTTT.

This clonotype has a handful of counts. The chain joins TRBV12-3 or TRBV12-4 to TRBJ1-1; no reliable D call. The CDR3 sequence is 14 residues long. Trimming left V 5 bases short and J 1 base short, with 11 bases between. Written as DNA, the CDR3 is TGTGCCAGCAGTACGGACGGGCAGAACACTGAAGCTTTCTTT. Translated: CASSTDGQNTEAFF.

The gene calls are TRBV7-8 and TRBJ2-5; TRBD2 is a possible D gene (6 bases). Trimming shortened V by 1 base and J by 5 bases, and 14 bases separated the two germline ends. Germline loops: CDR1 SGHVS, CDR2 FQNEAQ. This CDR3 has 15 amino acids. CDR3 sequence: CASSLEVLAEETQYF. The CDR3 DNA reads TGTGCCAGCAGCTTAGAAGTACTAGCTGAGGAGACCCAGTACTTC.

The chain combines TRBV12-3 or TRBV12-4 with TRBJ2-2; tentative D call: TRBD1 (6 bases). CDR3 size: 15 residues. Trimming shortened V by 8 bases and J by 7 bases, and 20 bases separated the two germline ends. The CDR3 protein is CASAFTGNRDGELFF. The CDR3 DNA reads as TGTGCCAGCGCTTTTACAGGGAATCGAGACGGGGAGCTGTTTTTT.

Written as DNA, the CDR3 is TGTGCCAGCAGTTTCCAGGGACGACACTATGGCTACACCTTC. Its translation: CASSFQGRHYGYTF. The chain links TRBV12-3 or TRBV12-4 to TRBJ1-2, with D perhaps matching TRBD1 (5 bases). Trimming took off 3 bases at V and 3 bases at J, with 11 bases between the two ends. The CDR3 is 14 residues long.

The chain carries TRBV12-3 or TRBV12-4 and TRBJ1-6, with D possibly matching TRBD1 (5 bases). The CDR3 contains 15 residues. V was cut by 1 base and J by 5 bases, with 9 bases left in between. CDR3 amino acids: CASSLEGPDNSPLHF. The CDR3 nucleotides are TGTGCCAGCAGTTTAGAGGGGCCGGATAATTCACCCCTCCACTTT.

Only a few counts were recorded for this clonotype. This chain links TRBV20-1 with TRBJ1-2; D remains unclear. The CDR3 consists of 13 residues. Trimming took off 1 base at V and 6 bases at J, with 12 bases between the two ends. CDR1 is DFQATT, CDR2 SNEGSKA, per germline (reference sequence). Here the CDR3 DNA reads TGCAGTGCTAGAGGGGGATCCGTCGATGGCTACACCTTC. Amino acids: CSARGGSVDGYTF.

The CDR3 nucleotides are TGTGCCTGGAGTCTAGATTCCGGCTATGGCTACACCTTC. Translated: CAWSLDSGYGYTF. This chain links TRBV30 with TRBJ1-2; D gene ambiguous. The germline V gene has CDR1 GTSNPN and CDR2 SVGIG (reference sequence). V was shortened by 2 bases and J by 4 bases, with 11 bases between the two germline ends. CDR3 size: 13 residues. The complete variable domain, with remaining parts taken from reference TRBV30 and TRBJ1-2, reads SQTIHQWPATLVQPVGSPLSLECTVEGTSNPNLYWYRQAAGRGLQLLFYSVGIGQISSEVPQNLSASRPQDRQFILSSKKLLLSDSGFYLCAWSLDSGYGYTFGSGTRLTVV.

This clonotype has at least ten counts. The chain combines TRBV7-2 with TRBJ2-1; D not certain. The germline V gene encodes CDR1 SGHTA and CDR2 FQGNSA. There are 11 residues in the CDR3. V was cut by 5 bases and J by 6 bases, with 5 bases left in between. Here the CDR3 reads CASSPANEQFF. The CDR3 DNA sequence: TGTGCCAGCAGCCCCGCCAATGAGCAGTTCTTC.

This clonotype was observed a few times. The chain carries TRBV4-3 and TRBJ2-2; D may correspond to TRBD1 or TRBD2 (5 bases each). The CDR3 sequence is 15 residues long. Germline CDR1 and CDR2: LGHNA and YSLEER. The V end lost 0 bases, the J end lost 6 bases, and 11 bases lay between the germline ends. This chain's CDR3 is CASSQDRVSAGELFF. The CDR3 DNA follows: TGCGCCAGCAGCCAAGACAGGGTTAGCGCCGGGGAGCTGTTTTTT.

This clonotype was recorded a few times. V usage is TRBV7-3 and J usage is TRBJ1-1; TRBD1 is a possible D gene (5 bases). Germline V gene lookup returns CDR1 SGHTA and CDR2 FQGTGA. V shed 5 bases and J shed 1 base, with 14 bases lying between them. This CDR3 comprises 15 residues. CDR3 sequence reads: CASSPRVGGNTEAFF. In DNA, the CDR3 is TGTGCCAGCAGCCCAAGGGTGGGGGGGAACACTGAAGCTTTCTTT.

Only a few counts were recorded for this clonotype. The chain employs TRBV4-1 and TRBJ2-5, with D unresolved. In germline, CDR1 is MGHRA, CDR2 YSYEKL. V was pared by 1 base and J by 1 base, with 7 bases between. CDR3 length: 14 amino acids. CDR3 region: CASSQVVTQETQYF. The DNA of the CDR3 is TGCGCCAGCAGCCAAGTGGTTACCCAAGAGACCCAGTACTTC.

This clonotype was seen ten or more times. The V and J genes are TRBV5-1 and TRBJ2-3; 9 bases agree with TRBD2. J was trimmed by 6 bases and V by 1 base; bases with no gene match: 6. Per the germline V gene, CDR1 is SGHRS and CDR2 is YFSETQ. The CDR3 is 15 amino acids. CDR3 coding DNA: TGCGCCAGCAGCTTGAGGGCTAGCGGGGAGGATACGCAGTATTTT. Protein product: CASSLRASGEDTQYF.

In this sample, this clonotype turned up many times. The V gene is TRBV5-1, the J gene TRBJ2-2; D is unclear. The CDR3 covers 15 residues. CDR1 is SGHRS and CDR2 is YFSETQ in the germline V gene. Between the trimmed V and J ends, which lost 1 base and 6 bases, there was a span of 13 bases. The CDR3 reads CASSLRAVAPGELFF. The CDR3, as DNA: TGCGCCAGCAGCTTGCGGGCAGTTGCCCCCGGGGAGCTGTTTTTT.

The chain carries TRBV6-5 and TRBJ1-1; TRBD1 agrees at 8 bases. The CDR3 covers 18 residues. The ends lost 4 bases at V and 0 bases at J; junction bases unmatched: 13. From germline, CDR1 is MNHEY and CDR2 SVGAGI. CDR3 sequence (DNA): TGTGCCAGCAGTTGGTTCCCAACAGGGACAGGATTGAACACTGAAGCTTTCTTT. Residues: CASSWFPTGTGLNTEAFF.

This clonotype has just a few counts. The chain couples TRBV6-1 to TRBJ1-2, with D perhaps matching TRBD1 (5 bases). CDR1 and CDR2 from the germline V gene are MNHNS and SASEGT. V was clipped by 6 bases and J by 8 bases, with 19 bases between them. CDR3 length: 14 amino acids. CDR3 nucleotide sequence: TGTGCCAGCAGCGAATCCCAGGGAGTTTGGGGCTACACCTTC. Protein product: CASSESQGVWGYTF.

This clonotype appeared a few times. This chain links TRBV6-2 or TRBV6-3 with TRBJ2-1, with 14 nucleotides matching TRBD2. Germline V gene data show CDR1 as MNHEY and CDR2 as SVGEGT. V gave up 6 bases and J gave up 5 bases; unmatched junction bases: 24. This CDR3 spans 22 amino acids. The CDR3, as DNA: TGTGCCAGCAGACGGGACAGGTTGGGACTAGCGGGGGCCCATAGCGACGACAATGAGCAGTTCTTC. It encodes CASRRDRLGLAGAHSDDNEQFF.

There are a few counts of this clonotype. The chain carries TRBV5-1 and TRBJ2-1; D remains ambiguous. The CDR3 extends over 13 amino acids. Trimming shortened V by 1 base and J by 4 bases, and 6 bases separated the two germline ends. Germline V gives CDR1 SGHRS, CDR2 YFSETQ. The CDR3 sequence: CASSLIRYNEQFF. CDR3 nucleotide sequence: TGCGCCAGCAGCTTGATCAGGTACAATGAGCAGTTCTTC.

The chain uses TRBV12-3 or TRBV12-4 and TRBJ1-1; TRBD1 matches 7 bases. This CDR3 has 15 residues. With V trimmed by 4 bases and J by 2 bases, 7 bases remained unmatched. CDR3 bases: TGTGCCAGCAGTTCACATGGGACAGATAACACTGAAGCTTTCTTT. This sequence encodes CASSSHGTDNTEAFF.